These 10 T cell receptor beta chains came from one sample sequenced in a study of vaccination and CD4 T cells after COVID-19. Treatment indicated: roughly 10-day PBMC culture with coronavirus spike peptide pools or control peptides (ViraFEST assay). Collection of the unexposed donor's CD4+ T cells took place before the COVID-19 pandemic (2011-2018). Antigen specificity for these receptors is unknown. With the Oncomine TCR Beta short-read assay, DNA from cultured CD4+ T cells was sequenced. Researchers extracted genomic DNA from CD4+ T cells that had been cultured. TCRdb recomputed calls from the PCR reads with MiXCR, one row per CDR3 protein. The sample has 9,900 or so distinct CDR3 sequences; 44% are singletons. The specimen sequenced was CD4+ T cells from blood, cultured in vitro. Source of these receptors: a human donor in good health.

V and J are TRBV28 and TRBJ1-2, with a weak D call TRBD1 (5 bases). This CDR3 spans 12 amino acids. Germline CDR1 and CDR2: MDHEN and SYDVKM. V was trimmed by 4 bases and J by 4 bases, leaving 7 bases between them. This CDR3 reads CASSWGGYGYTF. The CDR3 DNA follows: TGTGCCAGCAGTTGGGGGGGCTATGGCTACACCTTC.

The chain carries TRBV15 and TRBJ2-1; perhaps TRBD2 as D (6 bases). CDR1 and CDR2 from the germline V gene are LNHNV and YYDKDF (reference sequence). Trimming cost V 1 base and J 2 bases, with 6 bases left between them. The CDR3 consists of 14 residues. Written as DNA, the CDR3 is TGTGCCACCAGCAGAGCGGGAGCCTACAATGAGCAGTTCTTC. As protein: CATSRAGAYNEQFF.

This clonotype was counted between two and nine times. The rearrangement joins TRBV20-1 to TRBJ1-2, with D uncertain. The germline CDR1 and CDR2 sequences are DFQATT and SNEGSKA (reference sequence). V lost 6 bases to trimming and J lost 8 bases, with 13 bases between them. The CDR3 totals 11 residues. CDR3 bases: TGCAGTGCACCGTGGTTAGGGGGCTACACCTTC. Amino acids: CSAPWLGGYTF.

This clonotype was seen only a few times. The chain combines TRBV7-6 with TRBJ2-7, with 10 bases that match TRBD2. CDR1 and CDR2 from the germline V gene are SGHVS and FNYEAQ. Trimming cost V 4 bases and J 6 bases; bases outside gene matches: 6. The CDR3 covers 14 residues. In nucleotides, the CDR3 is TGTGCCAGCAGCTCGAAGCGGGAGGGCCGCGAGCAGTACTTC. Its protein is CASSSKREGREQYF.

This clonotype was observed a handful of times. This chain links TRBV27 with TRBJ2-1; unclear D gene. The CDR3 has 15 residues. From germline, CDR1 is MNHEY and CDR2 SMNVEV (reference sequence). Trimming stripped 0 bases from V and 6 bases from J, with 12 bases between. For the CDR3, the DNA is TGTGCCAGCAGTTTATCGAGGTGGTTATCCAATGAGCAGTTCTTC. Protein product: CASSLSRWLSNEQFF.

This clonotype was seen just once. This rearrangement joins TRBV28 to TRBJ2-7; D might be TRBD2 (5 bases). This CDR3 spans 14 amino acids. Trimming took 8 bases from V and 3 from J, leaving 17 bases between them. Germline CDR1 MDHEN, CDR2 SYDVKM. The CDR3 spells CASYPFSASYEQYF. The CDR3 DNA is TGTGCCAGCTATCCGTTTAGCGCTAGCTACGAGCAGTACTTC.

In this sample, this clonotype turned up a few times. The rearrangement uses TRBV10-1 and TRBJ1-6, with 9 bases fitting TRBD1. This CDR3 has 14 amino acids. CDR1 is WNHNN, CDR2 SYGVQD, per germline (reference sequence). The V gene end was trimmed by 8 bases and the J gene end by 4 bases; junction bases not matched to a gene: 3. The CDR3 DNA reads as TGCGCCAGCCTGACAGGGGGTTATAATTCACCCCTCCACTTT. Translated, it gives CASLTGGYNSPLHF.

This clonotype showed up just a few times. The chain recombines TRBV15 with TRBJ1-2, with a possible D match to TRBD1 (5 bases). CDR1 is LNHNV and CDR2 is YYDKDF in the germline V gene (reference sequence). V was shortened by 5 bases and J by 3 bases, with 16 bases between the two germline ends. This CDR3 has 15 amino acids. CDR3 residues: CATSPKEGSDYGYTF. CDR3 DNA sequence: TGTGCCACCAGCCCGAAAGAGGGGTCCGACTATGGCTACACCTTC.

The chain links TRBV7-2 to TRBJ1-6; TRBD1 matches 8 bases. The J segment lost 0 bases and the V segment lost 1 base, leaving 11 bases of the junction unmatched. Germline V CDR1 and CDR2: SGHTA, FQGNSA. There are 20 residues in the CDR3. CDR3 residues: CASSLEARGPGSSYNSPLHF. The CDR3 coding sequence is TGTGCCAGCAGCTTAGAGGCCAGGGGGCCGGGGAGCTCCTATAATTCACCCCTCCACTTT.

As DNA, the CDR3 is TGTGCCAGCAGCCCACTAGCGGGACTTTACAATGAGCAGTTCTTC. This codes for CASSPLAGLYNEQFF. The chain joins TRBV7-6 to TRBJ2-1; 10 bases map to TRBD2. V shed 5 bases and J 4 bases; nucleotides not matched to a gene: 5. Germline CDR1 is SGHVS and CDR2 is FNYEAQ. The CDR3 runs 15 residues.